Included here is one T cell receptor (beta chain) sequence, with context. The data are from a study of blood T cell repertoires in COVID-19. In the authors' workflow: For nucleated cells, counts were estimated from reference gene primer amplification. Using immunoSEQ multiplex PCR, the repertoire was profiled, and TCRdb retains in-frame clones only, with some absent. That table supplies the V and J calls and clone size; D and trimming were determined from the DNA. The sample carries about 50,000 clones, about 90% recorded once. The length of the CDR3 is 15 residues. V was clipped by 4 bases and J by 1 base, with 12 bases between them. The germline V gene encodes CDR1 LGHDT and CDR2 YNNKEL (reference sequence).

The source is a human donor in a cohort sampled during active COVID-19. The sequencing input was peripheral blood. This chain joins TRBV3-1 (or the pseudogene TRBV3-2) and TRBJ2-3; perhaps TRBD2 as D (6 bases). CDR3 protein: CASSPQGGGTDTQYF. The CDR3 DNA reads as TGTGCCAGCAGCCCTCAGGGAGGAGGCACAGATACGCAGTATTTT.